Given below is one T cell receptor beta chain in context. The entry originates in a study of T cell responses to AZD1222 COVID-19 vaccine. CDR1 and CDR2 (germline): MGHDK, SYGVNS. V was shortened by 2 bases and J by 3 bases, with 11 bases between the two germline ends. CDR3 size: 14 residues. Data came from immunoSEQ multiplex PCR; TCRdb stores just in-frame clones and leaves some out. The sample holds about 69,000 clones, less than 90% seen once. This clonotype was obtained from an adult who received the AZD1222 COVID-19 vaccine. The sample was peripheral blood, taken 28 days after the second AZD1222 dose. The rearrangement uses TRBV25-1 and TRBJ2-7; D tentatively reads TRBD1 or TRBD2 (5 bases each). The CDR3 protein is CASSEGGRDYEQYF. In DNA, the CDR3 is TGTGCCAGCAGTGAAGGGGGTCGGGACTACGAGCAGTACTTC.